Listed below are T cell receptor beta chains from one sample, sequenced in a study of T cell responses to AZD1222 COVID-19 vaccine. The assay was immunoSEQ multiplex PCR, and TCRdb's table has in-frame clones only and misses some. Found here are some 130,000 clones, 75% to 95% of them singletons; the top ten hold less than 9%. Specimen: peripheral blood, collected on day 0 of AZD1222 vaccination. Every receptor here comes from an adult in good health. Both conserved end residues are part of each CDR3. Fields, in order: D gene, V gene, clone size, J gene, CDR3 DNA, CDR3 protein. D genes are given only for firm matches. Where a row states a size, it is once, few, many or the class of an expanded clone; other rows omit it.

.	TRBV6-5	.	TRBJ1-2	TGTGCCGCCCGGGCTAACTATGGCTACACCTTC	CAARANYGYTF
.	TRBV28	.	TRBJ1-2	TGTGCCAGCAGTTTCCTGCAAGGGGACTATGGCTACACCTTC	CASSFLQGDYGYTF
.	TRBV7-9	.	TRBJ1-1	TGTGCCAGCAGCCCGGGCGGAGGGAAGAACACTGAAGCTTTCTTT	CASSPGGGKNTEAFF
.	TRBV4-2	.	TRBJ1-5	TGTGCCAGCAGCCAGATAGCCAATCAGCCCCAGCATTTT	CASSQIANQPQHF
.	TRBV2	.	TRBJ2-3	TGTGCCAGCAGTGAAACAGCAGATACGCAGTATTTT	CASSETADTQYF
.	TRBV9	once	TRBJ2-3	TGTGCCAGCAGCGTAGCTTGGCCTGCGGGAGATACGCAGTATTTT	CASSVAWPAGDTQYF
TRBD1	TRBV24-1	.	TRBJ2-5	TGTGCCACCAGTGATTTGGACAGGGAGCGACAAGAGACCCAGTACTTC	CATSDLDRERQETQYF
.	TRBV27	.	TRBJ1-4	TGTGCCAGCAGTCGGACAGTCAATGAAAAACTGTTTTTT	CASSRTVNEKLFF
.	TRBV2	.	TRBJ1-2	TGTGCCAGCAGTGAAGCGGAGGGGGGTGGCTATGGCTACACCTTC	CASSEAEGGGYGYTF
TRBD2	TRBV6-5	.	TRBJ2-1	TGTGCCAGCAGAGTAGCGGGGACTACCTACAATGAGCAGTTCTTC	CASRVAGTTYNEQFF
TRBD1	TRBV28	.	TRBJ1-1	TGTGCCAGCAGTAACAGGGGGCTCACTGAAGCTTTCTTT	CASSNRGLTEAFF
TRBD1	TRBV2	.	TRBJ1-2	TGTGCCAGCAGTGAGACTACCGGGACAGGGGGCGCCGACTATGGCTACACCTTC	CASSETTGTGGADYGYTF
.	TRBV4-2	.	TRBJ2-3	TGTGCCACCGCGGGGACCACAGATACGCAGTATTTT	CATAGTTDTQYF
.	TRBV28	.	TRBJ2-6	TGTGCCAGCCCACCGAACTCTGGGGCCAACGTCCTGACTTTC	CASPPNSGANVLTF
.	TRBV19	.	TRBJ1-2	TGTGCCAGTAGTATGATGCGGACAGCTAACTATGGCTACACCTTC	CASSMMRTANYGYTF
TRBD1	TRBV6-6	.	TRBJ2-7	TGTGCCAGCAGTTACTCGACAGGGAGCTCCTACGAGCAGTACTTC	CASSYSTGSSYEQYF
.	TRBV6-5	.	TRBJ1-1	TGTGCCAGCAGAGAGGGGGGCACTGAAGCTTTCTTT	CASREGGTEAFF
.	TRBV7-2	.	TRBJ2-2	TGTGCCAGCAGCCCTTTCGTGCGGGGCAACACCGGGGAGCTGTTTTTT	CASSPFVRGNTGELFF
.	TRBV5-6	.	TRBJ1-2	TGTGCCAGCAGCTTGGGGCTAGACAGAAGTGGCTACACCTTC	CASSLGLDRSGYTF
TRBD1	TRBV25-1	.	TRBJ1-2	TGTGCCAGCAGTGAACAGGGGGGATATGGCTACACCTTC	CASSEQGGYGYTF
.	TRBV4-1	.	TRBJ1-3	TGCGCCAGCAGCCCGAACACAGGAGTCCATCTCCTTGGAAACACCATATATTTT	CASSPNTGVHLLGNTIYF
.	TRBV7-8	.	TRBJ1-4	TGTGCCAGCAGCTTAGGATCGGGACGGTCTAATGAAAAACTGTTTTTT	CASSLGSGRSNEKLFF
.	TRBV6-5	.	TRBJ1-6	TGTGCCAGCAGCCAGGGTTCCTATAATTCACCCCTCCACTTT	CASSQGSYNSPLHF
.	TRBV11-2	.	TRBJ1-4	TGTGCCAGCAGCTCCAGTTTAGTCTCAACTAATGAAAAACTGTTTTTT	CASSSSLVSTNEKLFF
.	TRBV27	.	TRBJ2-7	TGTGCCAGCAGCGTGCGGGGACTTGCGTCCTACGAGCAGTACTTC	CASSVRGLASYEQYF
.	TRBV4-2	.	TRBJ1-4	TGTGCCAGCAGCCAAGAGAGGGGAGGGGTGACAACTAATGAAAAACTGTTTTTT	CASSQERGGVTTNEKLFF
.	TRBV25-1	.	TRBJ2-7	TGTGCCAGCAGTGAATTCGAAGAGCCCTACGAGCAGTACTTC	CASSEFEEPYEQYF
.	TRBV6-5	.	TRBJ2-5	TGTGCCAGCAGGGCCGGGACATGGCAAGAGACCCAGTACTTC	CASRAGTWQETQYF
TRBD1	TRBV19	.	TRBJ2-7	TGTGCCAGTAGAGGGACAGGAGGTTCCTACGAGCAGTACTTC	CASRGTGGSYEQYF
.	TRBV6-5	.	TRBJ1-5	TGTGCCAGCAGGGGACAAGCTAATCAGCCCCAGCATTTT	CASRGQANQPQHF
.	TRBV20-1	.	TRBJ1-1	TGCAGTGGAGAGGGGAACACTGAAGCTTTCTTT	CSGEGNTEAFF